These T cell receptor beta chains were read from a single sample in a study of beta chain features in type 1 diabetes. The data were produced by immunoSEQ multiplex PCR, yet TCRdb's version contains in-frame clones alone and is incomplete. The profile shows roughly 400,000 clones, around 9.6% of them singletons. Sequencing was carried out using central memory CD4+ T cells from blood. The source is a man aged 30-40 years with type 1 diabetes. CDR3s include the opening cysteine and the closing phenylalanine or tryptophan. The order of the fields is V gene, clone size, D gene, J gene, CDR3 DNA, CDR3 protein. A D gene is named only where the DNA matches it firmly. A row's size may be missing; if present it is once, few, many or a size class.

TRBV9	few	TRBD2	TRBJ2-3	TGTGCCAGCAGCGTAAACAGCGGGGGGACAGATACGCAGTATTTT	CASSVNSGGTDTQYF
TRBV28	NA	TRBD1	TRBJ2-7	TGTGCCAGCAGTTTTGGACAGGGTCAGTACTTC	CASSFGQGQYF
TRBV6-5	NA	NA	TRBJ1-5	TGTGCCAGCAGTCGGAGGGATCAGCCCCAGCATTTT	CASSRRDQPQHF
TRBV10-2	NA	NA	TRBJ2-5	TGCGCCAGCACGGAGCAACAAGAGACCCAGTACTTC	CASTEQQETQYF
TRBV6-1	NA	NA	TRBJ2-7	TGTGCCAGCAAGTATTACGAGCAGTACTTC	CASKYYEQYF
TRBV7-3	NA	TRBD2	TRBJ2-1	TGTGCCAGCAGCCCCACTAGCGGGGGGAATGAGCAGTTCTTC	CASSPTSGGNEQFF
TRBV7-3	few	TRBD1	TRBJ1-2	TGTGCCAGCAGCGCGTACAGGGGGCGCACCGATGGCTACACCTTC	CASSAYRGRTDGYTF
TRBV7-2	few	NA	TRBJ2-1	TGTGCCAGCAGCCTCAACAGGGCTAATGAGCAGTTCTTC	CASSLNRANEQFF
TRBV10-3	many	NA	TRBJ1-2	TGTGCCATCAGTGACAGCCCGGGGTATGGCTACACCTTC	CAISDSPGYGYTF
TRBV7-7	NA	TRBD2	TRBJ2-1	TGTGCCAGCAGCTGGACTAGCGGGACAGATGAGCAGTTCTTC	CASSWTSGTDEQFF
TRBV2	NA	NA	TRBJ2-2	TGTGCCAGCAGCTTCCCAGAGGTCACCGGGGAGCTGTTTTTT	CASSFPEVTGELFF
TRBV9	few	NA	TRBJ2-5	TGTGCCAGCAGCGTAGAGGGGTTTAGGGAGACCCAGTACTTC	CASSVEGFRETQYF